This entry lists 13 T cell receptor beta chains sequenced from one sample in a study of blood T cell repertoires in COVID-19. TCRdb keeps only in-frame clones here, not all; method: immunoSEQ multiplex PCR. This sample has some 54,000 clones, with more than 85% found just once. The sequenced sample was peripheral blood. All receptors come from a man aged 55 to 70 with acute or convalescent COVID-19.

The chain links TRBV7-2 to TRBJ2-2, with 8 nucleotides matching TRBD1. V lost 5 bases, J lost 4 bases, and 9 bases stayed unmatched. The CDR3 is made up of 16 amino acids. CDR1 SGHTA and CDR2 FQGNSA come from the germline V gene. Written as DNA, the CDR3 is TGTGCCAGCAGCAGACAGGGGCATCAACTCACCGGGGAGCTGTTTTTT. This gives the protein CASSRQGHQLTGELFF.

The rearrangement uses TRBV6-5 and TRBJ1-1; 7 bases map to TRBD1. The CDR3 is made up of 15 amino acids. With 6 bases clipped from V and 4 bases from J, the junction kept 11 bases outside the gene matches. Germline CDR1 reads MNHEY; CDR2 reads SVGAGI. Here the CDR3 DNA reads TGTGCCAGCAGACCGACAGGGAAAAGTTTCACTGAAGCTTTCTTT. Protein: CASRPTGKSFTEAFF.

The gene calls are TRBV11-3 and TRBJ2-1; 10 bases match TRBD2. CDR3 length: 14 residues. Germline CDR1 is SGHNT and CDR2 is YENEEA. After removal of 3 bases from V and 5 bases from J, the junction contained 1 base not matched to a gene. The CDR3 bases are TGTGCCAGCAGCTTCACTAGCGGGAACAATGAGCAGTTCTTC. Translation: CASSFTSGNNEQFF.

This clone was detected once. The chain links TRBV7-2 to TRBJ1-1; tentatively, D is TRBD1 (5 bases). From germline, CDR1 is SGHTA and CDR2 FQGNSA. V was trimmed by 8 bases and J by 5 bases, leaving 15 bases between them. The CDR3 spans 13 residues. The CDR3 loop is CASRPRGNTEAFF. The CDR3 DNA follows: TGTGCCAGCCGTCCAAGGGGTAATACTGAAGCTTTCTTT.

The gene calls are TRBV19 and TRBJ2-2, with a tentative D call TRBD1 (5 bases). The CDR3 extends over 15 amino acids. Germline V CDR1 and CDR2: LNHDA, SQIVND (reference sequence). Trimming took off 3 bases at V and 3 bases at J, with 11 bases between the two ends. The CDR3 is CASSMKARDTGELFF. Written as DNA, the CDR3 is TGTGCCAGTAGTATGAAGGCCAGGGACACCGGGGAGCTGTTTTTT.

About this clone: Other DNA sequences in the sample encode the same CDR3. The chain is built from TRBV19 and TRBJ1-1; D is unclear. Germline V gene lookup returns CDR1 LNHDA and CDR2 SQIVND (reference sequence). V was cut by 6 bases and J by 0 bases, with 8 bases left in between. The CDR3 is made up of 13 amino acids. CDR3 coding DNA: TGTGCCAGTAGCACAACAGTGAACACTGAAGCTTTCTTT. It translates to CASSTTVNTEAFF.

This chain joins TRBV25-1 and TRBJ2-5; no clear D gene. CDR3 length equals 13 residues. Trimming took 0 bases from V and 5 from J, leaving 7 bases between them. CDR1 is MGHDK and CDR2 is SYGVNS in the germline V gene. Here the CDR3 reads CASSEYGSETQYF. The CDR3 region has the DNA TGTGCCAGCAGTGAATACGGGTCGGAGACCCAGTACTTC.

The J gene is TRBJ1-3, the V gene TRBV7-2, with D possibly TRBD1 on 5 matching bases. Trimming shortened V by 3 bases and J by 0 bases, and 12 bases separated the two germline ends. Germline lookup yields CDR1 SGHTA and CDR2 FQGNSA. This CDR3 is 16 amino acids long. The CDR3 region has the DNA TGTGCCAGCAGCTTGGAGGGGACGAGCTCTGGAAACACCATATATTTT. Translated: CASSLEGTSSGNTIYF.

CDR3 residues: CASSLMTGTYEQYF. In DNA, the CDR3 is TGTGCCAGTAGTCTAATGACAGGTACCTACGAGCAGTACTTC. The chain has TRBV19 and TRBJ2-7; tentatively, D is TRBD1 (6 bases). Germline V CDR1 and CDR2: LNHDA, SQIVND (reference sequence). Between the trimmed V and J ends, which lost 5 bases and 2 bases, there was a span of 13 bases. There are 14 residues in the CDR3.

The chain links TRBV12-3 or TRBV12-4 to TRBJ1-2; D gene uncertain. The CDR3 sequence is 13 residues long. V lost 3 bases and J lost 3, with 8 bases in between. The CDR3 protein is CASSLQRDYGYTF. The CDR3 nucleotides are TGTGCCAGCAGTTTGCAGCGAGACTATGGCTACACCTTC.

This clone was observed a few times. The J gene is TRBJ2-5, the V gene TRBV28; TRBD1 matches at 12 bases. The CDR3 consists of 15 residues. Germline CDR1 reads MDHEN; CDR2 reads SYDVKM. V shed 6 bases and J 6 bases; nucleotides not matched to a gene: 8. Here the CDR3 reads CASRRPGQGAKTQYF. The CDR3, as DNA: TGTGCCAGCAGGCGACCGGGACAGGGGGCGAAGACCCAGTACTTC.

V is TRBV19 and J is TRBJ1-5, with 8 bases fitting TRBD1. Trimming at V came to 6 bases and at J to 0 bases, leaving 10 bases not matched to a gene. The CDR3 is made up of 17 amino acids. Germline CDR1 and CDR2: LNHDA and SQIVND (reference sequence). The chain's CDR3 is CASRQDRDNYSNQPQHF. The DNA for the CDR3 is TGTGCCAGTAGACAGGACAGGGATAACTATAGCAATCAGCCCCAGCATTTT.

This clone was found once. One end of the junction fails to match germline, which may point to a read error. The sample carries other DNA sequences with the same CDR3. V is TRBV7-8 and J is TRBJ1-1; D remains unclear. CDR1 is SGHVS, CDR2 FQNEAQ, per germline. The CDR3 runs 17 residues. In nucleotides, the CDR3 is TGTGCCAGCAGTTTAGCGAGGGTGAACTCCGCCTCAACGGAAGCTTTCTTT. Protein: CASSLARVNSASTEAFF.